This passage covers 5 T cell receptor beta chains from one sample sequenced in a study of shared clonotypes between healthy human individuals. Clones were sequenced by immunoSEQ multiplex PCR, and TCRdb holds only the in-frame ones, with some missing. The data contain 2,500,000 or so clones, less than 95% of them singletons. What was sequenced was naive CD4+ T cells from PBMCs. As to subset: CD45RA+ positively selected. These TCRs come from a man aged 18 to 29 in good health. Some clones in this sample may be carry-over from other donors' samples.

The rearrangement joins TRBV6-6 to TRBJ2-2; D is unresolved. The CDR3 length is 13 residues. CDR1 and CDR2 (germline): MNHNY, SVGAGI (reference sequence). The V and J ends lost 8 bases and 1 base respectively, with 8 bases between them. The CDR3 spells CASALMNTGELFF. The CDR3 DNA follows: TGTGCCAGCGCCCTAATGAACACCGGGGAGCTGTTTTTT.

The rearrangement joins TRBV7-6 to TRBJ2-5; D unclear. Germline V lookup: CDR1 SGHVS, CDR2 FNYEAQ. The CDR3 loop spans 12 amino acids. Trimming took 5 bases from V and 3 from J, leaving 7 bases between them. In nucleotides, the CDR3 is TGTGCCAGCAGCCTGTCGGAAGAGACCCAGTACTTC. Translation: CASSLSEETQYF.

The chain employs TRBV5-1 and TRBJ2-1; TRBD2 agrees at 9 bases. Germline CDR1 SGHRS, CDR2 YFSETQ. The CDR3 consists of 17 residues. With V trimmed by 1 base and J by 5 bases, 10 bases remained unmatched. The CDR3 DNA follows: TGCGCCAGCAGCTTGTTCCTAGCGGGAAGTATAGACAATGAGCAGTTCTTC. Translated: CASSLFLAGSIDNEQFF.

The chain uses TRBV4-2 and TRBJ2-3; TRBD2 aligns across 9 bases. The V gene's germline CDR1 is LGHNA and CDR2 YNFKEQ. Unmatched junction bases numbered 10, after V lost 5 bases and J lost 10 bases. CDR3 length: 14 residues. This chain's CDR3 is CASSSPGLALAQYF. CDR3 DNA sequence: TGTGCCAGCAGCTCCCCGGGACTAGCATTGGCGCAGTATTTT.

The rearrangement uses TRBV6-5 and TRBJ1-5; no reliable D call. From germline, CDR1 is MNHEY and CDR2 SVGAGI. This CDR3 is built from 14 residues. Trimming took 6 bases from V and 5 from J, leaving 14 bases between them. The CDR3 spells CASSPGRRDQPQHF. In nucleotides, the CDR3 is TGTGCCAGCAGCCCCGGCCGCCGCGATCAGCCCCAGCATTTT.